What follows describes a single T cell receptor beta chain. It has no known antigen specificity. The input lacks base qualities; no much larger clone sits a single base away. The sample's time point, from its label and the paper: patch test 2, 6 weeks after DPC sensitization. Reading the label with the study, this specimen's treatment or condition is: therapeutic diphenylcyclopropenone sensitization with weekly scalp DPC. Blood at each patch-test visit was drawn before the patch test was applied. Eligible patients were aged 18 to 70, diagnosed with alopecia, deemed suitable for DPC therapy, and excluded if pregnant. Total RNA was isolated from unfractionated whole blood collected in Tempus Blood RNA tubes. The sample comes from a study of human T cells and chemical hapten exposure (dated by TCRdb to the early 2020s). At the level of the whole study: For sensitization, 2% DPC in acetone was applied to a roughly 2 cm by roughly 2 cm area of upper inner arm skin. Throughout the study period of about 25 weeks, patients also received therapeutic DPC doses to the scalp every week. Patch testing on the upper back used Finn chambers containing 0.01% DPC, with scoring done after 6 days according to International Contact Dermatitis Research Group standards. The mostly female patient cohort included alopecia areata with under or over 50% scalp involvement, alopecia totalis and alopecia universalis. Libraries were pooled for sequencing, and variation in per-sample TCR yields was attributed mainly to small differences in library volumes within the pool. This study followed changes in the peripheral blood TCR repertoire in vivo during primary and secondary sensitization of alopecia patients to the hapten diphenylcyclopropenone (DPC). Blood was sampled from patients pre-sensitization (week 0) and at 2, 6 and about 24 weeks after DPC sensitization. Blood for TCR sequencing was provided by twenty-nine alopecia patients at one to four time points (pre-sensitization, 2, 6 and 24 weeks).

Trimmed from V: 5 bases; trimmed from J: 10 bases; junction bases lacking a gene match: 20. CDR1 is given as SGHTA and CDR2 as FQGNSA, both from the germline V gene. The CDR3 has 19 amino acids, counting the end cysteine and phenylalanine. Just CDR3 DNA is preserved here, 57 bases in frame from base 1. The library was produced with RACE. The listed sequencing device is NextSeq 500. Library preparation attached unique molecular identifiers to individual cDNA molecules for quantitative, reproducible TCR counting. Each blood RNA sample was used to sequence both TCR alpha and TCR beta chains. Regarding the original processing steps: The median number of TCRs per sample was roughly 98,000, ranging from about 23,224 to 700,000. The Decombinator software suite was used to annotate the V, J and CDR3 of the TCR reads. For the PS versus PT1 abundance plots, all samples were subsampled to the same number of TCRs (28,000). Expanded TCRs were defined as absent before sensitization and observed at least eight times at the 2-week time point. Clones were called with MiXCR by TCRdb after fastp trimmed the public reads at Q25, and only in-frame beta chains were retained. For every CDR3 protein sequence, its rows merge into one entry that carries the most common genes and DNA. The authors' filters were not applied to this entry. The sample records some 150,000 distinct CDR3 sequences, around 11% of which are singletons. In total, the top ten clones hold 1.2% to 1.5% of the sample.

On the study overall, not on this receptor specifically: Expanded TCRs formed significantly more large CDR3 similarity clusters than pre-sensitization or healthy control sets, consistent with antigen-driven responses. All patients had alopecia, a presumed autoimmune disease, so their immune response might differ from that of healthy individuals. A positive correlation was found between the number of PT1 expanded TCRs and patch test score, with significance reached at thresholds 8, 16 and 32 but not 4. The number of TCRs above 1 in 1000 frequency did not change with DPC sensitization; there was no evidence of global repertoire structure alterations. Repeated subsampling changed both the strength of the expansion versus patch-test correlation and the threshold at which that correlation became significant.

The material sequenced was whole blood, taken in connection with sensitization to the hapten diphenylcyclopropenone (DPC). This TCR was recovered from a woman aged 50 to 60 with alopecia areata. Some clones in this sample may be carry-over from other donors' samples. Recombination connected TRBV7-2 to TRBJ2-1; the central 13 bases match TRBD2. The CDR3 has the sequence CASSQSQGRKGLAGFEQFF. The DNA sequence is as follows: TGTGCCAGCAGCCAAAGCCAGGGACGGAAGGGACTAGCGGGATTCGAGCAGTTCTTC. Joined to the reference TRBV7-2 and TRBJ2-1 proteins, this CDR3 gives the full variable domain: GAGVSQSPSNKVTEKGKDVELRCDPISGHTALYWYRQSLGQGLEFLIYFQGNSAPDKSGLPSDRFSAERTGGSVSTLTIQRTQQEDSAVYLCASSQSQGRKGLAGFEQFFGPGTRLTVL.